The 14 T cell receptor beta chains given below trace back to one sample, sequenced in a study of cytomegalovirus exposure and HLA in healthy donors. The study ran its PCR with 60 Vbeta and 13 Jbeta primers. TCRdb's table, derived via immunoSEQ multiplex PCR, lists solely in-frame clones and lacks some. This table holds 130,000 to 150,000 clones. Sequenced sample: PBMCs. These receptors originate from a male donor in good health and CMV-seronegative.

The chain employs TRBV30 and TRBJ1-1; D gene ambiguous. Germline CDR1 and CDR2: GTSNPN and SVGIG (reference sequence). V was pared by 5 bases and J by 1 base, with 5 bases between. The CDR3 sequence is 11 residues long. The CDR3, as DNA: TGTGCCTGGGCAGAGAACACTGAAGCTTTCTTT. Its protein product is CAWAENTEAFF.

The CDR3 reads CASSQGRSNYGYTF. As DNA, the CDR3 is TGTGCCAGCAGCCAGGGGCGATCTAACTATGGCTACACCTTC. The rearrangement joins TRBV6-5 to TRBJ1-2, with a tentative D call TRBD1 (6 bases). The CDR3 runs 14 residues. V was shortened by 6 bases and J by 0 bases, with 11 bases between the two germline ends. Germline V gene data show CDR1 as MNHEY and CDR2 as SVGAGI.

V and J are TRBV2 and TRBJ1-2; D not resolved. This CDR3 contains 14 residues. V shed 6 bases and J shed 7 bases, with 18 bases lying between them. CDR1 is SNHLY and CDR2 is FYNNEI in the germline V gene. CDR3 amino acids: CASRPTEANGGYTF. In DNA, the CDR3 is TGTGCCAGCAGGCCGACGGAGGCCAATGGTGGCTACACCTTC.

The rearrangement links TRBV9 to TRBJ2-7, with 7 bases aligning to TRBD1. CDR1 SGDLS and CDR2 YYNGEE come from the germline V gene. J lost 4 bases, V lost 3 bases, and 10 bases had no gene match. The CDR3 loop spans 15 amino acids. The CDR3 DNA reads as TGTGCCAGCAGCGCCCGAGGGGACAGAGATTACGAGCAGTACTTC. Its translation is CASSARGDRDYEQYF.

V and J are TRBV7-2 and TRBJ2-1; 7 bases line up with TRBD1. Germline loops: CDR1 SGHTA, CDR2 FQGNSA. The CDR3 spans 15 residues. The V gene end was trimmed by 4 bases and the J gene end by 2 bases; junction bases not matched to a gene: 5. In nucleotides, the CDR3 is TGTGCCAGCAGCTCTGACAGGGACCCCTACAATGAGCAGTTCTTC. It encodes CASSSDRDPYNEQFF.

The chain joins TRBV6-1 to TRBJ1-5; D uncertain. The germline gives CDR1 MNHNS, CDR2 SASEGT. Deletions cut 5 bases from V and 3 bases from J, with 8 bases between. CDR3 length: 13 residues. The chain's CDR3 is CASSQEYNQPQHF. For the CDR3, the DNA is TGTGCCAGCAGTCAAGAATACAATCAGCCCCAGCATTTT.

The chain has TRBV20-1 and TRBJ1-1; D not certain. Trimming removed 1 base from V and 5 bases from J, with 5 bases in between. CDR1 is DFQATT and CDR2 is SNEGSKA in the germline V gene (reference sequence). The CDR3 has 11 amino acids. CDR3 nucleotides: TGCAGTGCTAGAGGGGAGACTGAAGCTTTCTTT. Translated: CSARGETEAFF.

The chain recombines TRBV19 with TRBJ1-5, with D unresolved. Trimming stripped 5 bases from V and 7 bases from J, with 21 bases between. Germline values: CDR1 LNHDA, CDR2 SQIVND (reference sequence). CDR3 size: 16 residues. The CDR3 protein is CASSLTHAENVQPQHF. CDR3 in DNA: TGTGCCAGTAGTCTAACCCACGCGGAGAATGTGCAGCCCCAGCATTTT. Full variable domain (remainder filled in from reference TRBV19 and TRBJ1-5): DGGITQSPKYLFRKEGQNVTLSCEQNLNHDAMYWYRQDPGQGLRLIYYSQIVNDFQKGDIAEGYSVSREKKESFPLTVTSAQKNPTAFYLCASSLTHAENVQPQHFGDGTRLSIL.

The rearrangement joins TRBV18 to TRBJ2-5; TRBD2 aligns across 12 bases. Germline CDR1 reads KGHSH; CDR2 reads LQKENI. V dropped 3 bases and J dropped 1; count of bases not matched to a gene: 0. The CDR3 totals 15 residues. The chain's CDR3 is CASSPTSGSQETQYF. The CDR3 DNA is TGTGCCAGCTCACCGACTAGCGGGAGCCAAGAGACCCAGTACTTC.

The chain employs TRBV20-1 and TRBJ1-2; D is ambiguous. The CDR3 loop spans 11 amino acids. V was trimmed by 7 bases and J by 8 bases, leaving 14 bases between them. Looked up from germline, CDR1 is DFQATT and CDR2 is SNEGSKA (reference sequence). CDR3 sequence reads: CSGTVAGGYTF. The DNA of the CDR3 is TGCAGTGGGACCGTAGCGGGAGGCTACACCTTC.

This chain connects TRBV9 to TRBJ2-5; D might be TRBD2 (7 bases). The V gene's germline CDR1 is SGDLS and CDR2 YYNGEE. The CDR3 is 16 amino acids. V dropped 0 bases and J dropped 2 bases, with 14 bases sitting between them. The CDR3: CASSVDSGGRQETQYF. The CDR3 nucleotides read TGTGCCAGCAGCGTAGATTCGGGGGGCAGGCAAGAGACCCAGTACTTC. The full variable domain, its missing parts supplied by reference TRBV9 and TRBJ2-5, is DSGVTQTPKHLITATGQRVTLRCSPRSGDLSVYWYQQSLDQGLQFLIQYYNGEERAKGNILERFSAQQFPDLHSELNLSSLELGDSALYFCASSVDSGGRQETQYFGPGTRLLVL.

This chain uses TRBV19 with TRBJ1-5; 7 nucleotides line up with TRBD1. The germline V gene encodes CDR1 LNHDA and CDR2 SQIVND (reference sequence). The CDR3 totals 14 residues. The V and J ends lost 3 bases and 7 bases, in that order; junction bases with no gene match: 6. CDR3 DNA sequence: TGTGCCAGTAGTATCATGACAGGGAGCCAGCCCCAGCATTTT. Its protein product is CASSIMTGSQPQHF.

The chain combines TRBV10-3 with TRBJ1-5; a weak D match, TRBD1 (6 bases). Trimming shortened V by 3 bases and J by 0 bases, and 6 bases separated the two germline ends. This CDR3 has 14 residues. The germline gives CDR1 ENHRY, CDR2 SYGVKD. The CDR3 loop reads CAISEQGSNQPQHF. CDR3 in DNA: TGTGCCATCAGTGAACAGGGTAGCAATCAGCCCCAGCATTTT.

The chain employs TRBV6-6 and TRBJ2-1; TRBD2 might be the D (6 bases). Germline CDR1 MNHNY, CDR2 SVGAGI (reference sequence). The V and J ends lost 8 bases and 6 bases respectively, with 20 bases between them. This CDR3 has 15 residues. The chain's CDR3 is CASDPTLGGVNEQFF. In DNA form, the CDR3 reads TGTGCCAGCGACCCGACACTAGGAGGGGTCAATGAGCAGTTCTTC.